What follows are 29 T cell receptor beta chains derived from one specimen sequenced in a study of cytomegalovirus exposure and HLA in healthy donors. Repertoires were generated with immunoSEQ multiplex PCR, while TCRdb's copy carries only in-frame clones and drops some. The sample lists 90,000 or so clones, 96% seen once, with roughly 0.8% in the top ten. Sequencing was done on a sample of PBMCs. Every receptor here comes from a man aged 18 to 30 in good health and CMV-seronegative.

The V call is TRBV6-1, the J call TRBJ2-3, with TRBD2 matching over 11 bases. With 8 bases clipped from V and 6 bases from J, the junction kept 10 bases outside the gene matches. The CDR3 contains 15 residues. Germline values: CDR1 MNHNS, CDR2 SASEGT. The CDR3 loop is CASSLAGGLTDTQYF. CDR3 coding DNA: TGTGCCAGCTCTCTAGCGGGGGGTCTAACGGATACGCAGTATTTT.

The J gene is TRBJ1-4, the V gene TRBV7-2, with D unclear. V was clipped by 1 base and J by 6 bases, with 12 bases between them. The CDR3 sequence is 15 residues long. Germline V gene lookup returns CDR1 SGHTA and CDR2 FQGNSA. CDR3 sequence (DNA): TGTGCCAGCAGCTTAGAAGGGAGAACGCATGAAAAACTGTTTTTT. Translating gives CASSLEGRTHEKLFF.

This rearrangement joins TRBV6-1 to TRBJ1-1, with D uncertain. Germline V lookup: CDR1 MNHNS, CDR2 SASEGT. Trimming took off 5 bases at V and 0 bases at J, with 7 bases between the two ends. CDR3 size: 13 residues. Written as DNA, the CDR3 is TGTGCCAGCAGTTTCAGGATGAACACTGAAGCTTTCTTT. As protein: CASSFRMNTEAFF.

The chain uses TRBV9 and TRBJ2-6; tentative D call: TRBD1 (5 bases). Trimming took 2 bases from V and 0 from J, leaving 9 bases between them. The CDR3 runs to 16 residues. Germline V gene data show CDR1 as SGDLS and CDR2 as YYNGEE. The CDR3 spells CASSVQGFSGANVLTF. As DNA, the CDR3 is TGTGCCAGCAGCGTGCAGGGTTTCTCTGGGGCCAACGTCCTGACTTTC.

The CDR3 is CASSWWTENTEAFF. The CDR3 DNA reads as TGTGCCAGCAGTTGGTGGACAGAGAACACTGAAGCTTTCTTT. The rearrangement joins TRBV6-6 to TRBJ1-1; a weak D match, TRBD1 (6 bases). V was pared by 4 bases and J by 1 base, with 10 bases between. The CDR3 contains 14 residues. The germline CDR1 and CDR2 sequences are MNHNY and SVGAGI (reference sequence).

This clone has a single count. The chain links TRBV30 to TRBJ2-3; 9 nucleotides match TRBD2. Germline lookup yields CDR1 GTSNPN and CDR2 SVGIG (reference sequence). V shed 0 bases, J shed 4 bases, and the junction held 5 bases outside the gene matches. This CDR3 region has 15 residues. CDR3 sequence reads: CAWSVGIAGADTQYF. The CDR3 DNA sequence: TGTGCCTGGAGTGTCGGGATAGCGGGGGCAGATACGCAGTATTTT.

The chain couples TRBV7-2 to TRBJ1-5, with 10 bases identical to TRBD1. This CDR3 is 15 amino acids long. Germline-derived CDR1 and CDR2 are SGHTA and FQGNSA. V gave up 3 bases and J gave up 7 bases; unmatched junction bases: 6. CDR3 DNA sequence: TGTGCCAGCAGCTTCTACGGGACAGGGGACCAGCCCCAGCATTTT. It translates to CASSFYGTGDQPQHF.

This chain joins TRBV19 and TRBJ2-6; perhaps TRBD2 as D (5 bases). Trimming shortened V by 5 bases and J by 0 bases, and 11 bases separated the two germline ends. CDR3 length: 16 amino acids. The germline CDR1 and CDR2 sequences are LNHDA and SQIVND (reference sequence). The chain's CDR3 is CASSGGKTSGANVLTF. The CDR3 DNA reads TGTGCCAGTAGTGGAGGAAAGACCTCTGGGGCCAACGTCCTGACTTTC.

On this clone: The junction departs from the called germline gene at one end, perhaps through a read error. The chain links TRBV7-7 to TRBJ2-2; 9 bases agree with TRBD1. This CDR3 contains 17 residues. Germline V gene data show CDR1 as SSHAT and CDR2 as FNYEAQ (reference sequence). The CDR3: CASTGGLGAVDTGELFF. Here the CDR3 DNA reads TGTGCTAGCACAGGGGGCTTGGGAGCTGTCGACACCGGGGAGCTGTTTTTT.

The chain carries TRBV28 and TRBJ2-1; a weak D match, TRBD2 (5 bases). Trimming took off 2 bases at V and 6 bases at J, with 14 bases between the two ends. Germline V gene sequence: CDR1 MDHEN, CDR2 SYDVKM. This CDR3 comprises 15 residues. Here the CDR3 DNA reads TGTGCCAGCAGTTTAGGCGGGTCAACCAGCAATGAGCAGTTCTTC. Residues: CASSLGGSTSNEQFF.

This sequence joins TRBV13 and TRBJ2-7; 11 bases are shared with TRBD2. Germline V lookup: CDR1 PRHDT, CDR2 FYEKMQ (reference sequence). V trimming: 5 bases; J trimming: 7 bases; junction bases outside the gene matches: 10. The CDR3 length is 15 residues. Here the CDR3 DNA reads TGTGCCAGCAGCCCCCGGACTAGCGGGCATCATGAGCAGTACTTC. It specifies CASSPRTSGHHEQYF.

The rearrangement uses TRBV7-2 and TRBJ1-3; TRBD1 aligns across 12 bases. The CDR3 has 17 amino acids. CDR1 is SGHTA and CDR2 is FQGNSA in the germline V gene. V was pared by 0 bases and J by 4 bases, with 4 bases of the junction left unmatched. CDR3 loop: CASSLALGTGGGNTIYF. CDR3 DNA: TGTGCCAGCAGCTTAGCTCTCGGGACAGGGGGCGGAAACACCATATATTTT.

The chain joins TRBV5-1 to TRBJ2-1; TRBD1 matches at 10 bases. CDR3 length: 13 residues. CDR1 and CDR2 from the germline V gene are SGHRS and YFSETQ. V lost 7 bases and J lost 10; bases outside the gene matches: 8. The CDR3 nucleotides read TGCGCCAGCGGAGAGACAGGGGGCTGGGAGCAGTTCTTC. Its protein product is CASGETGGWEQFF.

V is TRBV5-1 and J is TRBJ2-3; 9 bases line up with TRBD1. CDR1 and CDR2 from the germline V gene are SGHRS and YFSETQ. CDR3 length: 14 amino acids. The trim removed 3 bases at V and 2 bases at J, leaving 1 base unmatched. Here the CDR3 reads CASSWTGDTDTQYF. Here the CDR3 DNA reads TGCGCCAGCAGCTGGACAGGGGACACAGATACGCAGTATTTT.

V and J are TRBV7-2 and TRBJ2-4; TRBD2 agrees at 13 bases. The CDR3 covers 15 residues. J gave up 9 bases and V 6 bases, and 8 bases lay outside the gene matches. Per the germline V gene, CDR1 is SGHTA and CDR2 is FQGNSA. CDR3 DNA: TGTGCCAGCAGTCCTCAACTAGCGGGAGGGAGCATTCAGTACTTC. Its protein is CASSPQLAGGSIQYF. The full variable domain, with the rest looked up from reference TRBV7-2 and TRBJ2-4, is GAGVSQSPSNKVTEKGKDVELRCDPISGHTALYWYRQSLGQGLEFLIYFQGNSAPDKSGLPSDRFSAERTGGSVSTLTIQRTQQEDSAVYLCASSPQLAGGSIQYFGAGTRLSVL.

The V call is TRBV11-2, the J call TRBJ2-7, with a possible D match to TRBD2 (6 bases). There are 14 residues in the CDR3. The V end lost 8 bases, the J end lost 2 bases, and 16 bases lay between the germline ends. CDR1 and CDR2 (germline): SGHAT, FQNNGV. DNA of the CDR3: TGTGCCAGCTCCGCCGGGACTTTGACCTACGAGCAGTACTTC. It encodes CASSAGTLTYEQYF.

This chain links TRBV7-9 with TRBJ2-7; no definite D call. V lost 1 base and J lost 6, with 19 bases in between. Looked up from germline, CDR1 is SEHNR and CDR2 is FQNEAQ (reference sequence). This CDR3 has 16 amino acids. This CDR3 is CASSLVGPAPTGEQYF. In nucleotides, the CDR3 is TGTGCCAGCAGCTTAGTAGGTCCGGCACCGACGGGCGAGCAGTACTTC.

The J gene is TRBJ2-7, the V gene TRBV5-1, with a tentative D call TRBD1 (6 bases). CDR1 and CDR2 (germline): SGHRS, YFSETQ. The CDR3 is 14 residues long. The V end was cut by 4 bases, the J end by 2 bases, with 13 bases between. In nucleotides, the CDR3 is TGCGCCAGCAGCCAACGGACAGACGCCTACGAGCAGTACTTC. Its protein product is CASSQRTDAYEQYF.

In its sample, this clone was seen once. The CDR3 here is CASSIDPVEKLFF. DNA for the CDR3: TGTGCCAGTAGTATAGATCCCGTAGAAAAACTGTTTTTT. The chain links TRBV19 to TRBJ1-4; no firm D call. The CDR3 covers 13 residues. Trimming stripped 0 bases from V and 8 bases from J, with 7 bases between. CDR1 and CDR2 (germline): LNHDA, SQIVND (reference sequence).

The V and J genes are TRBV2 and TRBJ2-3; 9 nucleotides line up with TRBD1. After removal of 0 bases from V and 2 bases from J, the junction contained 6 bases not matched to a gene. Germline values: CDR1 SNHLY, CDR2 FYNNEI. This CDR3 is built from 17 residues. CDR3 residues: CASSEARDRVVTDTQYF. The CDR3 bases are TGTGCCAGCAGTGAAGCCCGGGACAGGGTAGTCACAGATACGCAGTATTTT.

V gene TRBV5-8 combines with J gene TRBJ1-2, with D uncertain. The germline V gene encodes CDR1 SGHTS and CDR2 YDEGEE. The CDR3 runs to 11 residues. Trimming removed 1 base at V and 7 bases at J, with 5 bases between. The CDR3 here is CASSLTGGYTF. The DNA for the CDR3 is TGTGCCAGCAGCTTGACGGGTGGCTACACCTTC.

This clone has a single count. The CDR3 nucleotides read TGTGCCATCAGTGAGCCAGGCGGGACGTACAATGAGCAGTTCTTC. It translates to CAISEPGGTYNEQFF. J is TRBJ2-1 and V is TRBV10-3, with D possibly matching TRBD2 (6 bases). Germline CDR1 is ENHRY and CDR2 is SYGVKD. Trimming stripped 2 bases from V and 4 bases from J, with 12 bases between. CDR3 length equals 15 residues.

This sequence joins TRBV5-1 and TRBJ1-5; 11 nucleotides match TRBD1. The CDR3 extends over 15 amino acids. Trimming cost V 3 bases and J 6 bases; bases outside gene matches: 5. The germline V gene has CDR1 SGHRS and CDR2 YFSETQ. CDR3 residues: CASSWGTGGVQPQHF. The DNA for the CDR3 is TGCGCCAGCAGCTGGGGGACAGGGGGGGTTCAGCCCCAGCATTTT.

The V gene is TRBV18, the J gene TRBJ1-4; D is undetermined. Germline loops: CDR1 KGHSH, CDR2 LQKENI. The CDR3 totals 13 residues. Trimming removed 3 bases from V and 8 bases from J, with 10 bases in between. CDR3 DNA: TGTGCCAGCTCACCGAGATTGAAGGAAAAACTGTTTTTT. Amino acids: CASSPRLKEKLFF.

J is TRBJ1-2 and V is TRBV19; 7 positions match TRBD1. The germline V gene encodes CDR1 LNHDA and CDR2 SQIVND (reference sequence). The CDR3 is 15 residues long. V gave up 6 bases and J gave up 10 bases; unmatched junction bases: 17. In DNA, the CDR3 is TGTGCCAGTAGCCTAGGGAGGTCCTACAGGGGAGCCTACACCTTC. Translating gives CASSLGRSYRGAYTF.

The chain uses TRBV27 and TRBJ2-7, with TRBD1 as a possible D gene (6 bases). Germline-derived CDR1 and CDR2 are MNHEY and SMNVEV (reference sequence). The ends were cut back, 5 bases at V and 9 bases at J, with 17 bases in the middle. The length of the CDR3 is 13 residues. CDR3 nucleotide sequence: TGTGCCAGCAGTCTAAACGCAGGGGTAGGGCAGTACTTC. Translation: CASSLNAGVGQYF.

The sample holds one count of this clone. The chain joins TRBV28 to TRBJ1-4; TRBD1 matches 9 bases. This CDR3 has 16 residues. With 7 bases clipped from V and 11 bases from J, the junction kept 17 bases outside the gene matches. CDR1 MDHEN and CDR2 SYDVKM come from the germline V gene. The DNA of the CDR3 is TGTGCCAGCACCCTTCTCTCAGATCCGGGACAGGGTAAACTGTTTTTT. Translation gives CASTLLSDPGQGKLFF.

The chain combines TRBV9 with TRBJ1-1, with a tentative D call TRBD1 (5 bases). V gave up 3 bases and J gave up 4 bases, with 13 bases separating them. The germline V gene encodes CDR1 SGDLS and CDR2 YYNGEE. The CDR3 consists of 14 residues. The CDR3 nucleotides are TGTGCCAGCAGCGAAGACGCCAGGGTCACTGAAGCTTTCTTT. It specifies CASSEDARVTEAFF.

This chain connects TRBV7-2 to TRBJ2-5; TRBD1 aligns across 7 bases. V trimming: 0 bases; J trimming: 2 bases; junction bases outside the gene matches: 3. The CDR3 is made up of 15 amino acids. Looked up from germline, CDR1 is SGHTA and CDR2 is FQGNSA. CDR3 bases: TGTGCCAGCAGCTTAGCGACAGGGATACAAGAGACCCAGTACTTC. This sequence encodes CASSLATGIQETQYF. The full variable domain, with the rest looked up from reference TRBV7-2 and TRBJ2-5, is GAGVSQSPSNKVTEKGKDVELRCDPISGHTALYWYRQSLGQGLEFLIYFQGNSAPDKSGLPSDRFSAERTGGSVSTLTIQRTQQEDSAVYLCASSLATGIQETQYFGPGTRLLVL.